Here is one T cell receptor beta chain with its context. CDR3 length: 15 residues. This sample is drawn from a study of blood T cells in healthy people across ages. For the second PCR, which ran for about 6 to 11 cycles, a sample-barcoded 5' primer and a J-beta primer mix were used. TCRdb independently ran MiXCR on the 5' RACE reads; one entry per CDR3 protein. This sample has hundreds of thousands of distinct CDR3 sequences, with more than 55% found just once. Material for sequencing was blood. The receptor comes from a man aged 40-55 years in good health. This chain joins TRBV21-1 and TRBJ2-1; the table's D call TRBD1 went unverified against the DNA. TRBV21-1 is tagged as a pseudogene. CDR3 amino acids: CASSTREFVDNEQFF. The CDR3 bases are TGTGCCAGCAGCACCCGGGAGTTTGTGGACAATGAGCAGTTCTTC.